This T cell receptor gamma chain came from a study of gamma-delta chains in newborns, infants, children. Turning to the study itself: Polyclonal expansion of innate γδ T cells after birth follows microbial exposure.

V trimming: 0 bases; J trimming: 4 bases; junction bases outside the gene matches: 3. Per germline, CDR1 EGSNGY and CDR2 YDSYNSKV. The CDR3 consists of 13 residues. By its share, this clone is large. TCRdb reprocessed the reads through CATT. The sample records hundreds of gamma-chain clones, roughly two fifths being singletons. The sample comprised blood. The receptor's source is a child who was a newborn, infant or young child, either healthy, febrile or measles-vaccinated (not recorded which). V gene TRGV2 combines with J gene TRGJ1 or TRGJ2. Because TCRdb records no J gene, it was assigned here through a match of the DNA to germline. CDR3 coding DNA: TGTGCCACCTGGGACGGGCAGTATTATAAGAAACTCTTT. Protein sequence: CATWDGQYYKKLF.